Detailed here is one TCR beta chain. The antigen remains undetermined. This entry comes from a study of CD8+CD57+ T cells in acquired aplastic anemia. Points from the study as a whole: Roughly 31 was the count of CD8+ CDR3 sequences that patients shared with controls.

Sequencing involved patients with CD8+CD57+ cell expansion previously shown by flow cytometry. Profiling of TCR beta VDJ combinations and CDR3 sequences used genomic DNA as template. TCRdb reprocessed the reads via MiXCR and lists one record per CDR3 protein. Of a few hundred thousand distinct CDR3 sequences in the sample, around 30% were seen once. This CDR3 contains 14 residues. V lost 4 bases and J 5 bases, leaving 12 bases between the germline ends. Germline assignment: CDR1 KGHDR and CDR2 SFDVKD. The sample was sorted CD4+, CD8+, or CD8+CD57+ T cells (not recorded which) from PBMCs. The V and J genes are TRBV24-1 and TRBJ2-3; weak D call: TRBD1 (5 bases). The sequence came from a human donor with aplastic anemia. CDR3 sequence: CATSDPEGVDTQYF. In nucleotides, the CDR3 is TGTGCCACCAGTGACCCGGAAGGGGTAGATACGCAGTATTTT.